The rows below give T cell receptor beta chains drawn from one sample of a study of identical twins. TCRdb re-called the 5' RACE reads with MiXCR, one entry per CDR3 protein. The repertoire holds about 210,000 distinct CDR3 sequences, with less than 9.5% as singletons. The source material was memory (CD45RO+) T cells sorted from blood. The source is a woman aged 18-30 years in good health. Both conserved end residues are part of each CDR3. Fields, in order: J gene, clone size, D gene, V gene, CDR3 DNA, CDR3 protein. A D gene is named only where the DNA matches it firmly. Expanded clones are given a class, and other clones once, few, many or no size at all.

j_gene: TRBJ2-7; abundance: few; d_gene: .; v_gene: TRBV11-3; CDR3nt: TGTGCCAGCAGCTCCCCCGGACGGACGGGTATTTACGAGCAGTACTTC; CDR3aa: CASSSPGRTGIYEQYF
j_gene: TRBJ2-7; abundance: .; d_gene: .; v_gene: TRBV15; CDR3nt: TGTGCCACCAGCTGGGCAGGGGGGAACGAGCAGTACTTC; CDR3aa: CATSWAGGNEQYF
j_gene: TRBJ2-2; abundance: few; d_gene: .; v_gene: TRBV12-3/TRBV12-4; CDR3nt: TGTGCCAGCGGTCGGGGGCAGGATTTGAGCGCCGGGGAGCTGTTTTTT; CDR3aa: CASGRGQDLSAGELFF
j_gene: TRBJ2-1; abundance: few; d_gene: TRBD1; v_gene: TRBV6-2/TRBV6-3; CDR3nt: TGTGCCAGCAGTTACTGGGGACAGGGCCGCGAGCAGTTCTTC; CDR3aa: CASSYWGQGREQFF
j_gene: TRBJ2-1; abundance: few; d_gene: .; v_gene: TRBV20-1; CDR3nt: TGCAGTGCTAGAGATCCGGGACTGACCTACAATGAGCAGTTCTTC; CDR3aa: CSARDPGLTYNEQFF
j_gene: TRBJ1-6; abundance: .; d_gene: .; v_gene: TRBV12-3/TRBV12-4; CDR3nt: TGTGCCAGCAGTTTTAAAGGGAACTCACCCCTCCACTTT; CDR3aa: CASSFKGNSPLHF
j_gene: TRBJ2-2; abundance: .; d_gene: TRBD2; v_gene: TRBV29-1; CDR3nt: TGCAGCCACCGGGGGGGGGGCCGTAACACCGGGGAGCTGTTTTTT; CDR3aa: CSHRGGGRNTGELFF
j_gene: TRBJ2-7; abundance: medium-sized; d_gene: TRBD2; v_gene: TRBV20-1; CDR3nt: TGCAGTGCTAGCGGGACTAGCGAGGGAAGCTCCTACGAGCAGTACTTC; CDR3aa: CSASGTSEGSSYEQYF
j_gene: TRBJ2-7; abundance: few; d_gene: TRBD2; v_gene: TRBV12-5; CDR3nt: TGTGCTAGTGGTTTGGCCGGGACTAGCGGCGAGCAGTACTTC; CDR3aa: CASGLAGTSGEQYF
j_gene: TRBJ1-1; abundance: many; d_gene: .; v_gene: TRBV18; CDR3nt: TGTGCCAGCTCACCACCGGGCTTGGCAGCTGGAGCTTTCTTT; CDR3aa: CASSPPGLAAGAFF
j_gene: TRBJ1-2; abundance: few; d_gene: .; v_gene: TRBV20-1; CDR3nt: TGCAGTGCTAGCAAGATAGGAACGGCCTATGGCTACACCTTC; CDR3aa: CSASKIGTAYGYTF
j_gene: TRBJ2-3; abundance: many; d_gene: .; v_gene: TRBV5-6; CDR3nt: TGTGCCAGCAGCAGTGGACAGCAGTTGTCAGATACGCAGTATTTT; CDR3aa: CASSSGQQLSDTQYF
j_gene: TRBJ2-6; abundance: many; d_gene: .; v_gene: TRBV5-6; CDR3nt: TGTGCCAGCAGCTTTCGCTCTGGGGCCAACGTCCTGACTTTC; CDR3aa: CASSFRSGANVLTF
j_gene: TRBJ1-2; abundance: .; d_gene: TRBD1; v_gene: TRBV5-4; CDR3nt: TGTGCCAGCAGCGCGGGTGGGACAGGGGGCTATGGCTACACCTTC; CDR3aa: CASSAGGTGGYGYTF
j_gene: TRBJ2-1; abundance: .; d_gene: TRBD2; v_gene: TRBV7-2; CDR3nt: TGTGCCAGCAGCGGTAGCGGGAGGACTTACAATGAGCAGTTCTTC; CDR3aa: CASSGSGRTYNEQFF
j_gene: TRBJ1-1; abundance: many; d_gene: .; v_gene: TRBV9; CDR3nt: TGTGCCAGCAGCGAGAGAGGGACGGCTGAAGCTTTCTTT; CDR3aa: CASSERGTAEAFF
j_gene: TRBJ1-1; abundance: few; d_gene: .; v_gene: TRBV5-4; CDR3nt: TGTGCCAGCAGCTTGGACTTCCGGACCACTGAAGCTTTCTTT; CDR3aa: CASSLDFRTTEAFF
j_gene: TRBJ1-2; abundance: many; d_gene: .; v_gene: TRBV19; CDR3nt: TGTGCCAGTAAAGTAACAGGGAACTATGGCTACACCTTC; CDR3aa: CASKVTGNYGYTF
j_gene: TRBJ2-7; abundance: many; d_gene: TRBD1; v_gene: TRBV10-3; CDR3nt: TGTGCCATCACCTCTGGACAGGGGTCATTCGACGAGCAGTACTTC; CDR3aa: CAITSGQGSFDEQYF
j_gene: TRBJ2-1; abundance: .; d_gene: .; v_gene: TRBV18; CDR3nt: TGTGCCAGCTCACCGGGACTGAGCTACAATGAGCAGTTCTTC; CDR3aa: CASSPGLSYNEQFF
j_gene: TRBJ2-1; abundance: many; d_gene: TRBD1; v_gene: TRBV11-1; CDR3nt: TGTGCCAGCAGCTTTAAGATCGGACAGGGTATGTTGAACGACAATGAGCAGTTCTTC; CDR3aa: CASSFKIGQGMLNDNEQFF
j_gene: TRBJ2-1; abundance: few; d_gene: .; v_gene: TRBV27; CDR3nt: TGTGCCAGCAGTTCTAGAGACGACAGCTATGAGGGGAATGAGCAGTTCTTC; CDR3aa: CASSSRDDSYEGNEQFF
j_gene: TRBJ2-3; abundance: many; d_gene: .; v_gene: TRBV10-3; CDR3nt: TGTGCCATCAGTGAAGGAGTGCGGAGTACGCAGTATTTT; CDR3aa: CAISEGVRSTQYF
j_gene: TRBJ2-3; abundance: many; d_gene: .; v_gene: TRBV9; CDR3nt: TGTGCCAGCAGCCCGAGGACTAACCGAGGGGATACGCAGTATTTT; CDR3aa: CASSPRTNRGDTQYF
j_gene: TRBJ2-1; abundance: .; d_gene: TRBD2; v_gene: TRBV25-1; CDR3nt: TGTGCCAGCAGTAGGGCGGGAGCCTACAATGAGCAGTTCTTC; CDR3aa: CASSRAGAYNEQFF
j_gene: TRBJ2-3; abundance: few; d_gene: .; v_gene: TRBV20-1; CDR3nt: TGCAGTGCTAGAGTCAACTCAGATACGCAGTATTTT; CDR3aa: CSARVNSDTQYF
j_gene: TRBJ2-2; abundance: many; d_gene: .; v_gene: TRBV2; CDR3nt: TGTGCCAGCAGTGAAGAACGCATCGGGGAGCTGTTTTTT; CDR3aa: CASSEERIGELFF
j_gene: TRBJ2-1; abundance: .; d_gene: TRBD1; v_gene: TRBV2; CDR3nt: TGTGCCAGCAGAGGGGGCCTTGCCTACAATGAGCAGTTCTTC; CDR3aa: CASRGGLAYNEQFF
j_gene: TRBJ2-1; abundance: few; d_gene: .; v_gene: TRBV7-9; CDR3nt: TGTGCCAGCAGCTTAGTCGGGAGTGGAAACAATGAGCAGTTCTTC; CDR3aa: CASSLVGSGNNEQFF
j_gene: TRBJ2-1; abundance: .; d_gene: .; v_gene: TRBV19; CDR3nt: TGTGCCAGTACCGGGGGCAATGAGCAGTTCTTC; CDR3aa: CASTGGNEQFF
j_gene: TRBJ1-4; abundance: few; d_gene: .; v_gene: TRBV5-6; CDR3nt: TGTGCCAGCAGCTTTTCTAATGAAAAACTGTTTTTT; CDR3aa: CASSFSNEKLFF
j_gene: TRBJ2-4; abundance: once; d_gene: .; v_gene: TRBV6-1; CDR3nt: TGTGCCAGCAGTCAAACTACAGGGTACATTCAGTACTTC; CDR3aa: CASSQTTGYIQYF
j_gene: TRBJ2-5; abundance: few; d_gene: TRBD2; v_gene: TRBV5-6; CDR3nt: TGTGCCAGCAGCCGGACTAGCGGCTACGGGGAGACCCAGTACTTC; CDR3aa: CASSRTSGYGETQYF
j_gene: TRBJ2-3; abundance: .; d_gene: TRBD2; v_gene: TRBV29-1; CDR3nt: TGCAGCCTTAAAGGACTAGCGGGACCCACAGATACGCAGTATTTT; CDR3aa: CSLKGLAGPTDTQYF
j_gene: TRBJ2-3; abundance: many; d_gene: TRBD2; v_gene: TRBV4-2; CDR3nt: TGTGCCAGCAGCCTGACGTATAGCGGGTCGTTTTTTAGCACAGATACGCAGTATTTT; CDR3aa: CASSLTYSGSFFSTDTQYF
j_gene: TRBJ2-7; abundance: few; d_gene: TRBD2; v_gene: TRBV5-1; CDR3nt: TGCGCCAGCAGCCTAGTGACTAGCGGGAGCAACGAGCAGTACTTC; CDR3aa: CASSLVTSGSNEQYF
j_gene: TRBJ2-7; abundance: .; d_gene: TRBD2; v_gene: TRBV20-1; CDR3nt: TGCAGTGCTAGATCACCGGGACTAGCCCGGAACGAGCAGTACTTC; CDR3aa: CSARSPGLARNEQYF
j_gene: TRBJ2-7; abundance: many; d_gene: .; v_gene: TRBV20-1; CDR3nt: TGCAGTGCTAGACAGGGGCGAAATTCGGGAGAGCAGTACTTC; CDR3aa: CSARQGRNSGEQYF
j_gene: TRBJ2-5; abundance: .; d_gene: .; v_gene: TRBV13; CDR3nt: TGTGCCAGCAGCTCAGGGGAGGGACAAGGGTCAGAGACCCAGTACTTC; CDR3aa: CASSSGEGQGSETQYF
j_gene: TRBJ1-5; abundance: .; d_gene: TRBD1; v_gene: TRBV30; CDR3nt: TGTGCCTGGAGTACCGGGACAGGGGGGATCAAACCCCAGCATTTT; CDR3aa: CAWSTGTGGIKPQHF
j_gene: TRBJ2-1; abundance: many; d_gene: .; v_gene: TRBV5-1; CDR3nt: TGCGCCAGCAGCTTAGTCCCCGGTACCTCCTACAATGAGCAGTTCTTC; CDR3aa: CASSLVPGTSYNEQFF
j_gene: TRBJ2-3; abundance: few; d_gene: .; v_gene: TRBV10-3; CDR3nt: TGTGCCATCAGACCCATAGGCACAGATACGCAGTATTTT; CDR3aa: CAIRPIGTDTQYF
j_gene: TRBJ2-7; abundance: .; d_gene: .; v_gene: TRBV5-1; CDR3nt: TGCGCCAGCAGCTTGGCCTCGCGGGGGCCCTCCTACGAGCAGTACTTC; CDR3aa: CASSLASRGPSYEQYF
j_gene: TRBJ2-1; abundance: .; d_gene: .; v_gene: TRBV12-3/TRBV12-4; CDR3nt: TGTGCCAGCAGCGGGCGGGGGCCGCAATTTGGGTTCTTC; CDR3aa: CASSGRGPQFGFF
j_gene: TRBJ2-1; abundance: few; d_gene: .; v_gene: TRBV20-1; CDR3nt: TGCAGTGCTAGAGACGTAGGGGGGAATTACAATGAGCAGTTCTTC; CDR3aa: CSARDVGGNYNEQFF
j_gene: TRBJ1-5; abundance: .; d_gene: .; v_gene: TRBV2; CDR3nt: TGTGCCACAAGGCTGGCGGCAGGTCAGCCCCAGCATTTT; CDR3aa: CATRLAAGQPQHF
j_gene: TRBJ2-7; abundance: .; d_gene: .; v_gene: TRBV19; CDR3nt: TGTGCCAGTACTGCCAATAGTGGGTCCGAGCAGTACTTC; CDR3aa: CASTANSGSEQYF